What follows are 22 T cell receptor beta chains derived from one specimen sequenced in a study of T cell repertoires in ileal Crohn's disease. Data came from immunoSEQ multiplex PCR; TCRdb stores just in-frame clones and leaves some out. The table lists some 16,000 clones, about 80% of them singletons. Sequencing was carried out using ileal tissue. The receptors come from an adult with Crohn's disease.

This clone was recorded a few times. J is TRBJ2-7 and V is TRBV13; TRBD2 matches 12 bases. V trimming: 4 bases; J trimming: 5 bases; junction bases outside the gene matches: 3. Germline V gives CDR1 PRHDT, CDR2 FYEKMQ (reference sequence). The CDR3 runs 14 residues. The DNA for the CDR3 is TGTGCCAGCAGCTGGGGACTAGCGGGCCACGAGCAGTACTTC. It yields the protein CASSWGLAGHEQYF.

The rearrangement uses TRBV5-1 and TRBJ1-5; the match to TRBD1 covers 8 bases. The germline CDR1 and CDR2 sequences are SGHRS and YFSETQ. With V trimmed by 4 bases and J by 4 bases, 4 bases remained unmatched. This CDR3 region has 14 residues. CDR3 in amino acids: CASSQGAMNQPQHF. The CDR3 DNA is TGCGCCAGCAGCCAGGGGGCAATGAATCAGCCCCAGCATTTT.

The chain links TRBV5-5 to TRBJ2-5; D ambiguous. From germline, CDR1 is SGHKS and CDR2 YYEKEE (reference sequence). V dropped 5 bases and J dropped 4 bases, with 6 bases sitting between them. The CDR3 runs to 11 residues. CDR3 bases: TGTGCCAGCAGTCAGGCAGAGACCCAGTACTTC. The encoded protein is CASSQAETQYF.

The genes are TRBV19 and TRBJ1-2; D may be TRBD1 (6 bases). This CDR3 region has 14 residues. V lost 6 bases and J lost 4, with 15 bases in between. Germline V lookup: CDR1 LNHDA, CDR2 SQIVND (reference sequence). The CDR3 reads CASRLQGPGYGYTF. The CDR3 DNA is TGTGCCAGTAGACTACAGGGACCGGGCTATGGCTACACCTTC.

A single count supports this clone. The chain couples TRBV5-6 to TRBJ1-5; D unclear. The CDR3 contains 15 residues. V was trimmed by 5 bases and J by 6 bases, leaving 18 bases between them. Germline CDR1 reads SGHDT; CDR2 reads YYEEEE. The DNA of the CDR3 is TGTGCCAGCAGGGATGGGGAGGGCCCCACTCAGCCCCAGCATTTT. Its translation is CASRDGEGPTQPQHF.

This chain connects TRBV11-3 to TRBJ1-2, with D tentatively TRBD1 (6 bases). The V and J ends lost 0 bases and 7 bases respectively, with 15 bases between them. The CDR3 is 15 amino acids. Germline V gene lookup returns CDR1 SGHNT and CDR2 YENEEA. The CDR3 protein is CASSLDSTGGSGYTF. CDR3 coding DNA: TGTGCCAGCAGCTTAGATTCGACAGGCGGGAGTGGCTACACCTTC.

The DNA for the CDR3 is TGTGCCAGCAGTTCAAGTGGGACTGATGAAAAACTGTTTTTT. Encoded protein: CASSSSGTDEKLFF. This chain joins TRBV28 and TRBJ1-4; the D gene is possibly TRBD1 (5 bases). Germline-derived CDR1 and CDR2 are MDHEN and SYDVKM. The CDR3 is 14 amino acids. V lost 4 bases and J lost 6, with 12 bases in between.

The chain combines TRBV5-4 with TRBJ2-3; 10 nucleotides agree with TRBD2. The germline V gene encodes CDR1 SGHNT and CDR2 YYREEE (reference sequence). There are 18 residues in the CDR3. With 4 bases clipped from V and 1 base from J, the junction kept 12 bases outside the gene matches. As DNA, the CDR3 is TGTGCCAGCAGCCAACAAGCGGGGGGGATTGTTGGCACAGATACGCAGTATTTT. Residues: CASSQQAGGIVGTDTQYF.

The chain couples TRBV5-6 to TRBJ2-1; 11 bases map to TRBD2. Germline CDR1 SGHDT, CDR2 YYEEEE. J was trimmed by 4 bases and V by 4 bases; bases with no gene match: 4. The length of the CDR3 is 15 residues. CDR3 sequence (DNA): TGTGCCAGCAGCGACGGGACTAGCGGTTACAATGAGCAGTTCTTC. The encoded protein is CASSDGTSGYNEQFF.

A few counts support this clone. The genes are TRBV19 and TRBJ1-1; TRBD1 matches 10 bases. Germline V gives CDR1 LNHDA, CDR2 SQIVND (reference sequence). V lost 9 bases to trimming and J lost 4 bases; unmatched junction nucleotides: 8. This CDR3 is built from 14 residues. CDR3 sequence: CASQVGTGVTEAFF. CDR3 DNA sequence: TGTGCCAGCCAAGTCGGGACAGGGGTCACTGAAGCTTTCTTT.

The V and J genes are TRBV7-9 and TRBJ1-3, with 8 bases fitting TRBD1. CDR3 size: 15 residues. The germline V gene has CDR1 SEHNR and CDR2 FQNEAQ (reference sequence). The ends lost 6 bases at V and 0 bases at J; junction bases unmatched: 4. Written as DNA, the CDR3 is TGTGCCAGCAGTTTGGACAGGGCCTCTGGAAACACCATATATTTT. Translation gives CASSLDRASGNTIYF.

This clone was detected only once. V and J are TRBV27 and TRBJ2-1, with 7 bases identical to TRBD1. Trimming removed 7 bases from V and 5 bases from J; junction bases left unmatched: 8. The V gene's germline CDR1 is MNHEY and CDR2 SMNVEV (reference sequence). This CDR3 spans 14 amino acids. The CDR3 DNA reads TGTGCCAGCAAAAGACAGGGTTTTAACAATGAGCAGTTCTTC. Translation: CASKRQGFNNEQFF.

This chain uses TRBV5-4 with TRBJ1-6; TRBD1 might be the D (6 bases). Germline values: CDR1 SGHNT, CDR2 YYREEE (reference sequence). The length of the CDR3 is 14 residues. Trimming shortened V by 4 bases and J by 6 bases, and 11 bases separated the two germline ends. The CDR3 sequence: CASSQQGINSPLHF. The CDR3, as DNA: TGTGCCAGCAGCCAGCAGGGGATTAATTCACCCCTCCACTTT.

Judged by abundance, this clone is medium-sized. The chain carries TRBV25-1 and TRBJ2-2, with TRBD2 as a possible D gene (5 bases). The V gene lost 10 bases and the J gene lost 3 bases, with 12 bases spanning the gap. Germline CDR1 reads MGHDK; CDR2 reads SYGVNS. The CDR3 spans 13 residues. The CDR3 reads CATSDYYTGELFF. The CDR3 region has the DNA TGTGCCACCTCAGACTACTACACCGGGGAGCTGTTTTTT.

The chain carries TRBV6-1 and TRBJ1-2, with D possibly matching TRBD1 (6 bases). The CDR3 totals 15 residues. Germline CDR1 MNHNS, CDR2 SASEGT. The ends were cut back, 4 bases at V and 4 bases at J, with 16 bases in the middle. CDR3: CASSGFGGLSYGYTF. The CDR3 bases are TGTGCCAGCAGTGGCTTTGGGGGCCTCAGCTATGGCTACACCTTC.

V is TRBV6-6 and J is TRBJ1-1, with D perhaps matching TRBD1 (5 bases). The V end lost 6 bases, the J end lost 3 bases, and 11 bases lay between the germline ends. The CDR3 is 13 amino acids. The germline CDR1 and CDR2 sequences are MNHNY and SVGAGI (reference sequence). The CDR3 nucleotides are TGTGCCAGCAGCCATGACAGAGACACTGAAGCTTTCTTT. Translated, it gives CASSHDRDTEAFF.

The chain joins TRBV11-2 to TRBJ2-5; D perhaps matches TRBD2 (5 bases). The CDR3 spans 14 residues. The germline gives CDR1 SGHAT, CDR2 FQNNGV. V gave up 5 bases and J gave up 5 bases, with 15 bases separating them. This chain's CDR3 is CASSPLTKWETQYF. The CDR3 coding sequence is TGTGCCAGCAGCCCCTTGACTAAATGGGAGACCCAGTACTTC.

The CDR3 DNA follows: TGTGCCAGCACGTACGGACAGGGGAACACTGAAGCTTTCTTT. Protein product: CASTYGQGNTEAFF. This sequence joins TRBV18 and TRBJ1-1; TRBD1 aligns across 8 bases. The V and J ends lost 8 bases and 1 base, in that order; junction bases with no gene match: 6. Germline-derived CDR1 and CDR2 are KGHSH and LQKENI. The CDR3 loop spans 14 amino acids.

This clone was seen a single time. The chain has TRBV7-9 and TRBJ2-7; 10 nucleotides line up with TRBD1. Trimming removed 4 bases from V and 0 bases from J; junction bases left unmatched: 12. The CDR3 is made up of 18 amino acids. Germline values: CDR1 SEHNR, CDR2 FQNEAQ (reference sequence). In DNA form, the CDR3 reads TGTGCCAGCAGCTCCAAGACAGGGGGCTCATCTTTCTCCTACGAGCAGTACTTC. Its protein is CASSSKTGGSSFSYEQYF.

As for this clone: The identical CDR3 is also encoded by other nucleotide sequences in the sample. The CDR3 nucleotides read TGTGCCAGCAGTTACAAACAGGGGAGTGAAAAACTGTTTTTT. Its translation is CASSYKQGSEKLFF. The chain employs TRBV6-5 and TRBJ1-4; 7 bases match TRBD1. The CDR3 contains 14 residues. Germline trimming cut 2 bases from V and 7 bases from J; bases unmatched to any gene: 4. Germline CDR1 MNHEY, CDR2 SVGAGI.

CDR3 region: CASSGARGRASINEQFF. CDR3 nucleotide sequence: TGCGCCAGCAGTGGGGCTCGCGGGAGGGCCTCCATCAATGAGCAGTTCTTC. The chain employs TRBV10-1 and TRBJ2-1; 9 bases align to TRBD2. CDR1 and CDR2 (germline): WNHNN, SYGVQD (reference sequence). The trim removed 4 bases at V and 6 bases at J, leaving 13 bases unmatched. The CDR3 totals 17 residues.

Only a few counts were recorded for this clone. This chain uses TRBV6-5 with TRBJ1-6, with TRBD1 matching over 8 bases. CDR1 and CDR2 from the germline V gene are MNHEY and SVGAGI. With 5 bases clipped from V and 7 bases from J, the junction kept 4 bases outside the gene matches. The CDR3 contains 14 residues. CDR3 protein: CASSDRGGNSPLHF. The CDR3 region has the DNA TGTGCCAGCAGTGACAGGGGTGGAAATTCACCCCTCCACTTT.